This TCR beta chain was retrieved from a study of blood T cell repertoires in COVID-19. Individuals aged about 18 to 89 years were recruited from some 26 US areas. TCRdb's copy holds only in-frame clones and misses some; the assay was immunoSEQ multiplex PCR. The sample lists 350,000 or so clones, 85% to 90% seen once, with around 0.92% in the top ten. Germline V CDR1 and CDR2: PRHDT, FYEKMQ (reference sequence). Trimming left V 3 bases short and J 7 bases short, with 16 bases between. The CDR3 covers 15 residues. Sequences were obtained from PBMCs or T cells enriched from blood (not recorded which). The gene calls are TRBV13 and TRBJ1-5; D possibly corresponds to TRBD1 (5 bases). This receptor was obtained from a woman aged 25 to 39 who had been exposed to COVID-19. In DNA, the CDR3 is TGTGCCAGCAGCTTCGGCCGGGGGACTCGCCAGCCCCAGCATTTT. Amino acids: CASSFGRGTRQPQHF.